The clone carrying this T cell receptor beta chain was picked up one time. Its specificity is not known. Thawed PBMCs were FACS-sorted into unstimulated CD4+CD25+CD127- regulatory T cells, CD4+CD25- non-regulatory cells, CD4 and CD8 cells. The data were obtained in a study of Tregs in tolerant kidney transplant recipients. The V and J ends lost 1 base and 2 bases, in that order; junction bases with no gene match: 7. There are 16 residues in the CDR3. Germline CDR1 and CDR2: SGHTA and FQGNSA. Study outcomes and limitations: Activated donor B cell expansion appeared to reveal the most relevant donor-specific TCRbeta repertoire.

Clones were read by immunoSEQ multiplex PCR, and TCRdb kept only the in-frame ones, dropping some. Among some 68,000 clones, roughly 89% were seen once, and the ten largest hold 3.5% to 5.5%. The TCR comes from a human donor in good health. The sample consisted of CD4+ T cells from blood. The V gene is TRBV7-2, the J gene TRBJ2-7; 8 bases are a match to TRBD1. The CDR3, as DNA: TGTGCCAGCAGCTTAGGCCCCGGGACAGGTCCCTACGAGCAGTACTTC. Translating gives CASSLGPGTGPYEQYF. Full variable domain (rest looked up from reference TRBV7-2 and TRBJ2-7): GAGVSQSPSNKVTEKGKDVELRCDPISGHTALYWYRQSLGQGLEFLIYFQGNSAPDKSGLPSDRFSAERTGGSVSTLTIQRTQQEDSAVYLCASSLGPGTGPYEQYFGPGTRLTVT.